The subject of this entry is one T cell receptor (beta chain). These data come from a study of shared clonotypes between healthy human individuals. Deep-level settings were used for running the assay. Sequenced by immunoSEQ multiplex PCR; TCRdb stores in-frame clones only, minus some. The table records about 2.3 million clones, 85% to 95% of them present only once. Memory CD4+ cells were the fraction left after CD45RA+ naive selection. What was sequenced was naive CD4+ T cells from PBMCs. Regarding subset: CD45RA+ positively selected. The source of this sequence is a man younger than 35 in good health. Some clones in this sample may be carry-over from other donors' samples.

CDR3 in DNA: TGTGCCAGCAGAGCGGGAGGCTACAATGAGCAGTTCTTC. Protein sequence: CASRAGGYNEQFF. The J gene is TRBJ2-1, the V gene TRBV6-1, with 9 bases that match TRBD2. With V trimmed by 6 bases and J by 3 bases, 0 bases remained unmatched. The CDR3 has 13 amino acids. Germline V gene data show CDR1 as MNHNS and CDR2 as SASEGT.